This T cell receptor beta chain was found in a study of blood T cell repertoires in COVID-19. This clone has just one count. In the original analysis: Counts of nucleated cells, estimated from reference gene primer amplification, were obtained. Generated by immunoSEQ multiplex PCR, the TCRdb table keeps only in-frame clones and is missing some. The DNA gave D and trimming, while V, J and clone size come from that table. The sample shows under 200,000 clones, 75% to 85% of them seen only once. Patients of the Seattle cohort, enrolled during active infection, were followed longitudinally. Sequenced input: peripheral blood. The clonotype originates from an older woman with COVID-19, enrolled during active disease.

The CDR3 DNA follows: TGTGCCAGCAGCAAAGGGGACTACTCTGGGGCCAACGTCCTGACTTTC. The encoded protein is CASSKGDYSGANVLTF. This rearrangement joins TRBV21-1 to TRBJ2-6; TRBD2 was called by the table and not checked on the DNA. TRBV21-1 is annotated as a pseudogene. CDR3 size: 16 residues.